The sample holds one count of the clone carrying this TCR beta chain. The sample belongs to a study of blood T cell repertoires in COVID-19. Across the study: The United States, Italy and Spain provided the acute and convalescent COVID-19 samples. Sources were T cells, B-cell-depleted T cells, or PBMCs; the material itself was cDNA or gDNA.

Original methodology: It was from reference gene primer amplification that nucleated cell counts were estimated. Clones were read by immunoSEQ multiplex PCR, and TCRdb kept only the in-frame ones, dropping some. V, J and clone size reflect that table, while D and trimming were determined from the DNA. The repertoire holds about 85,000 clones, with around 85% as singletons. This CDR3 contains 13 residues. Germline V gives CDR1 MGHRA, CDR2 YSYEKL. Trimming took 4 bases from V and 5 from J, leaving 12 bases between them. What was sequenced was peripheral blood. The receptor's source is a man in his 70s with acute or convalescent COVID-19. The chain has TRBV4-1 and TRBJ2-7, with D possibly matching TRBD1 (6 bases). The chain's CDR3 is CASSRLQGNEQYF. The CDR3 DNA reads as TGCGCCAGCAGCCGCTTACAGGGCAACGAGCAGTACTTC.